A single sample is the source of the 16 T cell receptor beta chains below, sequenced in a study of identical twins (dated by TCRdb to about 2016). Library construction relied on 5' RACE. Sequencing took place on an Illumina HiSeq 2000. TCRdb cleaned the public reads at Q25 with fastp, built clones with MiXCR and kept in-frame beta chains. Each entry merges the rows of one CDR3 protein and shows their most common DNA and genes. The sample data list some 790,000 distinct CDR3 sequences, and 15% to 20% of these were observed just once. The ten most abundant clones make up about 12% of the sample. The data also belong to a second study, concerning T cells expressing NK-cell markers.

The sample was PBMCs. The receptors shown here come from a woman under 30 in good health.

The chain uses TRBV5-1 and TRBJ2-1; D is perhaps TRBD1 (6 bases). CDR3 length: 13 amino acids. V was pared by 0 bases and J by 16 bases, with 17 bases between. Germline values: CDR1 SGHRS, CDR2 YFSETQ. The CDR3 sequence is CASSLGGGYLGFF. CDR3 bases: TGCGCCAGCAGCTTGGGAGGGGGTTATCTTGGATTCTTC. The full variable domain, rest sourced from reference TRBV5-1 and TRBJ2-1, is KAGVTQTPRYLIKTRGQQVTLSCSPISGHRSVSWYQQTPGQGLQFLFEYFSETQRNKGNFPGRFSGRQFSNSRSEMNVSTLELGDSALYLCASSLGGGYLGFFGPGTRLTVL.

The gene calls are TRBV5-1 and TRBJ1-2; the match to TRBD1 covers 10 bases. The germline gives CDR1 SGHRS, CDR2 YFSETQ. Trimming cost V 3 bases and J 8 bases; bases outside gene matches: 10. This CDR3 spans 15 amino acids. The CDR3 DNA sequence: TGCGCCAGCAGCTCGGCGGACAGGGGGTTCTTAGGCTACACCTTC. Amino acid sequence: CASSSADRGFLGYTF. Full variable domain (rest looked up from reference TRBV5-1 and TRBJ1-2): KAGVTQTPRYLIKTRGQQVTLSCSPISGHRSVSWYQQTPGQGLQFLFEYFSETQRNKGNFPGRFSGRQFSNSRSEMNVSTLELGDSALYLCASSSADRGFLGYTFGSGTRLTVV.

The V gene is TRBV11-2, the J gene TRBJ2-2, with 9 bases fitting TRBD1. The CDR3 runs to 18 residues. Germline V gives CDR1 SGHAT, CDR2 FQNNGV. J gave up 4 bases and V 5 bases, and 14 bases lay outside the gene matches. The CDR3 sequence: CASSALGGTGFGTGELFF. As DNA, the CDR3 is TGTGCCAGCAGCGCGTTAGGTGGGACAGGGTTCGGCACCGGGGAGCTGTTTTTT. The full variable domain, with the rest looked up from reference TRBV11-2 and TRBJ2-2, is EAGVAQSPRYKIIEKRQSVAFWCNPISGHATLYWYQQILGQGPKLLIQFQNNGVVDDSQLPKDRFSAERLKGVDSTLKIQPAKLEDSAVYLCASSALGGTGFGTGELFFGEGSRLTVL.

This clonotype was seen only a few times. V is TRBV4-3 and J is TRBJ2-6; TRBD1 might be the D (5 bases). Trimming left V 0 bases short and J 0 bases short, with 12 bases between. This CDR3 spans 18 amino acids. The germline gives CDR1 LGHNA, CDR2 YSLEER. The CDR3 here is CASSQDPGLASGANVLTF. DNA for the CDR3: TGCGCCAGCAGCCAAGATCCAGGGCTCGCCTCTGGGGCCAACGTCCTGACTTTC.

The chain uses TRBV5-1 and TRBJ2-1; possibly TRBD2 for D (7 bases). The germline V gene encodes CDR1 SGHRS and CDR2 YFSETQ. V shed 0 bases and J shed 10 bases, with 14 bases lying between them. The CDR3 is 14 residues long. This chain's CDR3 is CASSLGPGGSEQFF. The CDR3 DNA sequence: TGCGCCAGCAGCTTGGGTCCGGGGGGCAGCGAGCAGTTCTTC.

The chain is built from TRBV7-9 and TRBJ2-7; D unresolved. There are 14 residues in the CDR3. V shed 4 bases and J shed 3 bases, with 13 bases lying between them. CDR1 is SEHNR, CDR2 FQNEAQ, per germline (reference sequence). In DNA form, the CDR3 reads TGTGCCAGCAGCTCCGACACGGTCTTCTACGAGCAGTACTTC. Its protein product is CASSSDTVFYEQYF. The complete variable domain, with remaining parts taken from reference TRBV7-9 and TRBJ2-7, reads DTGVSQNPRHKITKRGQNVTFRCDPISEHNRLYWYRQTLGQGPEFLTYFQNEAQLEKSRLLSDRFSAERPKGSFSTLEIQRTEQGDSAMYLCASSSDTVFYEQYFGPGTRLTVT.

The chain combines TRBV14 with TRBJ2-1; either TRBD1 or TRBD2 may fit D (5 bases each). This CDR3 is 16 amino acids long. V was cut by 0 bases and J by 11 bases, with 20 bases left in between. Germline V gene data show CDR1 as SGHDN and CDR2 as FVKESK. CDR3: CASSQDVDRDRVKQFF. The CDR3 nucleotides are TGTGCCAGCAGCCAAGATGTTGACCGGGACCGAGTAAAGCAGTTCTTC.

J is TRBJ2-7 and V is TRBV5-6; 7 bases are a match to TRBD2. Germline assignment: CDR1 SGHDT and CDR2 YYEEEE. CDR3 length: 15 residues. V shed 0 bases, J shed 4 bases, and the junction held 7 bases outside the gene matches. The DNA for the CDR3 is TGTGCCAGCAGCTTGGCGGGAGGCCTACATTACGAGCAGTACTTC. Residues: CASSLAGGLHYEQYF.

This chain's CDR3 is CSAAGLAGRYNEQFF. CDR3 nucleotides: TGCAGCGCCGCTGGACTAGCGGGGCGATACAATGAGCAGTTCTTC. V gene TRBV29-1 combines with J gene TRBJ2-1, with TRBD2 matching over 12 bases. This CDR3 is built from 15 residues. Germline-derived CDR1 and CDR2 are SQVTM and ANQGSEA. The junction had 8 bases not matched to a gene; V was cut back by 7 bases and J by 4 bases.

This clonotype was observed a few times. The chain couples TRBV29-1 to TRBJ1-5; D is ambiguous. The CDR3 contains 13 residues. V lost 4 bases, J lost 0 bases, and 7 bases lay in between. The germline CDR1 and CDR2 sequences are SQVTM and ANQGSEA. CDR3 region: CSVGENSNQPQHF. DNA for the CDR3: TGCAGCGTTGGAGAGAATAGCAATCAGCCCCAGCATTTT.

In its sample, this clonotype was seen a few times. The J gene is TRBJ2-4, the V gene TRBV6-1; 12 bases agree with TRBD2. Trimming at V came to 6 bases and at J to 1 base, leaving 4 bases not matched to a gene. Germline CDR1 and CDR2: MNHNS and SASEGT. The CDR3 loop spans 16 amino acids. The chain's CDR3 is CASRGGTSGAKNIQYF. In DNA form, the CDR3 reads TGTGCCAGCAGGGGGGGGACTAGCGGGGCCAAAAACATTCAGTACTTC.

This clonotype appeared a few times. This chain links TRBV20-1 with TRBJ2-7, with no clear D. The CDR3 has 16 residues. CDR1 and CDR2 from the germline V gene are DFQATT and SNEGSKA (reference sequence). V was cut by 0 bases and J by 6 bases, with 21 bases left in between. This chain's CDR3 is CSARDPPAASSGEQYF. As DNA, the CDR3 is TGCAGTGCTAGAGATCCCCCCGCGGCCTCCTCGGGCGAGCAGTACTTC.

The chain recombines TRBV24-1 with TRBJ1-5; D is ambiguous. The CDR3 runs 17 residues. Germline V lookup: CDR1 KGHDR, CDR2 SFDVKD. V lost 4 bases and J 4 bases, leaving 19 bases between the germline ends. The CDR3 DNA sequence: TGTGCCACCAGTGACGGGTTGGGCAGCCCTCGAAATCAGCCCCAGCATTTT. Protein product: CATSDGLGSPRNQPQHF.

This clonotype was seen a few times. The chain couples TRBV3-1 to TRBJ1-2; D ambiguous. The CDR3 is 13 amino acids. Per germline, CDR1 LGHDT and CDR2 YNNKEL (reference sequence). V shed 4 bases and J shed 3 bases, with 9 bases lying between them. CDR3 protein: CASSRRIDYGYTF. The CDR3 DNA follows: TGTGCCAGCAGCCGTCGCATCGACTATGGCTACACCTTC.

This clonotype turned up a few times. The rearrangement uses TRBV18 and TRBJ2-3; 7 bases align to TRBD2. Losses at the gene ends were 5 bases for V and 3 bases for J; bases not matched to a gene: 8. This CDR3 region has 15 residues. Per the germline V gene, CDR1 is KGHSH and CDR2 is LQKENI. The CDR3 DNA sequence: TGTGCCAGCTCATTAACTAGCGTCGGTACAGATACGCAGTATTTT. This gives the protein CASSLTSVGTDTQYF.

The CDR3 DNA follows: TGTGCCAGCAGCAAGTCCGGTGATGAAAATGAGCAGTTCTTC. This gives the protein CASSKSGDENEQFF. The gene calls are TRBV21-1 and TRBJ2-1. TRBV21-1 has pseudogene status. The CDR3 runs to 14 residues.